This T cell receptor beta chain was sequenced during a study of blood T cell repertoires in COVID-19. In the study overall: The origin of the acute and convalescent COVID-19 samples was the United States, Italy and Spain. Nucleic acid was either cDNA or gDNA, and it came from T cells, B-cell-depleted T cells, or PBMCs.

Trimming cost V 3 bases and J 1 base; bases outside gene matches: 8. This CDR3 has 15 amino acids. Germline loops: CDR1 GTSNPN, CDR2 SVGIG (reference sequence). Authors' processing steps: Estimates of nucleated cell counts were drawn from the amplification of reference gene primers. Generated by immunoSEQ multiplex PCR, the TCRdb table keeps only in-frame clones and is missing some. V and J calls and clone size come straight from that table; D and trimming were deduced from the DNA. The table lists 290,000 or so clones, 65% to 90% of them singletons. The source is a man aged 45-65 years with active or convalescent COVID-19. This chain uses TRBV30 with TRBJ2-5; 7 bases match TRBD2. The sequencing input was peripheral blood. The DNA for the CDR3 is TGTGCCTGGAGGGAAAAGCGGGACCGCCAAGAGACCCAGTACTTC. The encoded protein is CAWREKRDRQETQYF.